The TCR beta chain under discussion was sequenced for a study of cytomegalovirus exposure and HLA in healthy donors. Turning to the study itself: Earlier results showed roughly 120 million unique TCR beta sequences derived from roughly 180 million T cells. Roughly 77 million unique TCRs from HLA-typed donors made up an early data release.

Findings of the study overall: Altogether, 150 or so TCR beta chains were recorded as cytomegalovirus-associated.

The PCR used 60 Vbeta and 13 Jbeta primers. TCRdb's table, derived via immunoSEQ multiplex PCR, lists solely in-frame clones and lacks some. This table holds approximately 200,000 clones, 65% to 80% found once. Looked up from germline, CDR1 is MNHEY and CDR2 is SMNVEV (reference sequence). There are 16 residues in the CDR3. V lost 1 base to trimming and J lost 0 bases, with 9 bases between them. Note on this clone: Its specificity is not known.

Sequencing was carried out using PBMCs. V and J are TRBV27 and TRBJ2-2, with D unclear. The receptor comes from a man between 35 and 55 years old in good health and CMV-seronegative. CDR3 bases: TGTGCCAGCAGTTTATTGCCGGGTCCGAACACCGGGGAGCTGTTTTTT. This encodes CASSLLPGPNTGELFF.